A single sample is the source of the 6 T cell receptor beta chains below, sequenced in a study of shared clonotypes between healthy human individuals. Clones were read by immunoSEQ multiplex PCR, and TCRdb kept only the in-frame ones, dropping some. The sample lists approximately 2.4 million clones; approximately 96% were seen once. The specimen was naive CD4+ T cells sorted from blood. This sample's subset: CD45RA+ positively selected. These receptors were collected from a man between 18 and 29 years old in good health.

The gene calls are TRBV6-4 and TRBJ2-3; no clear D gene. The CDR3 length is 12 residues. V was trimmed by 0 bases and J by 3 bases, leaving 1 base between them. The germline CDR1 and CDR2 sequences are MRHNA and SNTAGT. In DNA, the CDR3 is TGTGCCAGCAGTGACTCTACAGATACGCAGTATTTT. Its protein is CASSDSTDTQYF.

The chain employs TRBV5-3 and TRBJ2-7, with 10 bases identical to TRBD1. TRBV5-3 is marked as an open reading frame, function uncertain. The CDR3 loop spans 15 amino acids. After removal of 7 bases from V and 3 bases from J, the junction contained 10 bases not matched to a gene. CDR3 sequence reads: CARPRRGTGDYEQYF. The CDR3 nucleotides read TGTGCCAGACCCAGGCGGGGGACAGGGGACTACGAGCAGTACTTC.

The rearrangement joins TRBV10-2 to TRBJ1-1; TRBD1 aligns across 9 bases. Germline V gene data show CDR1 as WSHSY and CDR2 as SAAADI. After removal of 7 bases from V and 5 bases from J, the junction contained 5 bases not matched to a gene. The CDR3 runs to 13 residues. The CDR3 loop reads CASKGQGGTEAFF. The CDR3 nucleotides read TGCGCCAGCAAGGGACAGGGAGGTACTGAAGCTTTCTTT.

V and J are TRBV5-8 and TRBJ1-2, with a tentative D call TRBD1 (6 bases). Germline CDR1 reads SGHTS; CDR2 reads YDEGEE. V dropped 6 bases and J dropped 6 bases, with 15 bases sitting between them. This CDR3 has 13 residues. Here the CDR3 reads CASNLGGAHGYTF. The CDR3 coding sequence is TGTGCCAGCAACCTAGGGGGGGCGCATGGCTACACCTTC. Complete variable domain (other parts from reference TRBV5-8 and TRBJ1-2): EAGVTQSPTHLIKTRGQQATLRCSPISGHTSVYWYQQALGLGLQFLLWYDEGEERNRGNFPPRFSGRQFPNYSSELNVNALELEDSALYLCASNLGGAHGYTFGSGTRLTVV.

The sample holds one count of this clone. Distinct nucleotide sequences in the sample also encode this CDR3. This chain joins TRBV5-4 and TRBJ2-7, with D possibly matching TRBD1 (6 bases). This CDR3 region has 14 residues. Deletions cut 3 bases from V and 0 bases from J, with 10 bases between. Germline V gene data show CDR1 as SGHNT and CDR2 as YYREEE (reference sequence). The CDR3 DNA sequence: TGTGCCAGCAGCTCAACAGGGACCTCCTACGAGCAGTACTTC. Protein sequence: CASSSTGTSYEQYF.

The count of this clone is one. The chain recombines TRBV7-2 with TRBJ2-3; D may be TRBD2 (5 bases). Trimming shortened V by 5 bases and J by 0 bases, and 15 bases separated the two germline ends. The length of the CDR3 is 16 residues. The germline V gene has CDR1 SGHTA and CDR2 FQGNSA. DNA of the CDR3: TGTGCCAGCAGCCACGGCCCGGGAACTAGCACAGATACGCAGTATTTT. Protein: CASSHGPGTSTDTQYF.